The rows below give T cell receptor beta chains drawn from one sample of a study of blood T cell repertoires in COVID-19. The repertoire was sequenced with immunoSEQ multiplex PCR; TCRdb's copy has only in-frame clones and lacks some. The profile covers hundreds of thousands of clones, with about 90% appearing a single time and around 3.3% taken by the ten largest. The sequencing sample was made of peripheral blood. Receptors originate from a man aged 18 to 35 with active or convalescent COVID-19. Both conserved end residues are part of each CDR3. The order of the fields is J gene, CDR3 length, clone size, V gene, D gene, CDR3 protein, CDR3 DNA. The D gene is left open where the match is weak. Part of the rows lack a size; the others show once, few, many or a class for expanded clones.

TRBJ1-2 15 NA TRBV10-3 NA CAISENSPGSPGYTF TGTGCCATCAGTGAGAATTCCCCAGGGTCCCCCGGCTACACCTTC
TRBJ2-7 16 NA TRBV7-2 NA CASSTNWGRERNEQYF TGTGCCAGCAGCACCAACTGGGGGCGGGAGCGGAACGAGCAGTACTTC
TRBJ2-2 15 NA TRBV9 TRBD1 CASTPAGGISGELFF TGTGCCAGCACCCCGGCAGGGGGCATAAGCGGGGAGCTGTTTTTT
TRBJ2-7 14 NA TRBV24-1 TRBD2 CATTAGAGSYEQYF TGTGCCACCACGGCGGGAGCGGGATCCTACGAGCAGTACTTC
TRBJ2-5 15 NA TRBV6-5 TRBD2 CASSYGGRTEETQYF TGTGCCAGCAGTTACGGCGGGAGGACCGAAGAGACCCAGTACTTC
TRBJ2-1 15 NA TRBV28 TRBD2 CASSLLQREGDEQFF TGTGCCAGCAGTTTGCTCCAGCGGGAAGGGGATGAGCAGTTCTTC
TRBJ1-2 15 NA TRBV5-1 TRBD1 CASSSDRPARDGYTF TGCGCCAGCAGCTCGGACAGGCCCGCAAGGGATGGCTACACCTTC
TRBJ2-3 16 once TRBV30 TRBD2 CAWSTGTSGGTDTQYF TGTGCCTGGAGCACCGGGACTAGCGGGGGGACAGATACGCAGTATTTT
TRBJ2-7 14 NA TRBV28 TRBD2 CASTYGTSGSIWYF TGTGCCAGCACCTACGGGACTAGCGGGAGTATTTGGTACTTC
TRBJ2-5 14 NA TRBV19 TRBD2 CASSITSGLETQYF TGTGCCAGTAGTATAACTAGCGGTTTAGAGACCCAGTACTTC
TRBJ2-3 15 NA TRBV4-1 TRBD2 CASSTSGGSTDTQYF TGCGCCAGCAGTACTAGCGGGGGGAGCACAGATACGCAGTATTTT
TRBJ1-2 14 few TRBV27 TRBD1 CASSVEGAGRGYTF TGTGCCAGCAGCGTTGAGGGGGCGGGGCGTGGCTACACCTTC
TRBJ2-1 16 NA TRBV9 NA CASSVGGLARYNEQFF TGTGCCAGCAGCGTAGGGGGTCTAGCGAGGTACAATGAGCAGTTCTTC
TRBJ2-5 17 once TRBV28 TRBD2 CASTRTSGRALAETQYF TGTGCCAGCACCAGGACTAGCGGGAGGGCCCTCGCAGAGACCCAGTACTTC
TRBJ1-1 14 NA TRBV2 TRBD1 CASSYGQGGTEAFF TGTGCCAGCAGCTACGGACAGGGAGGCACTGAAGCTTTCTTT
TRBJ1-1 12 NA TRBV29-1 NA CSVGDLNTEAFF TGCAGCGTCGGAGACTTGAACACTGAAGCTTTCTTT
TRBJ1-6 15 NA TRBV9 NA CASSVGRGANSPLHF TGTGCCAGCAGCGTAGGGCGGGGTGCTAATTCACCCCTCCACTTT
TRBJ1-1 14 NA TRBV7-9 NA CASSFKGSVTEAFF TGTGCCAGCAGCTTTAAGGGTAGCGTCACTGAAGCTTTCTTT
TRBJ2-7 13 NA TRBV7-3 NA CASSPSGIYEQYF TGTGCCAGCAGCCCCTCCGGGATCTACGAGCAGTACTTC
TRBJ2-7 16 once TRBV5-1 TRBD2 CASSLGGGGGAHEQYF TGCGCCAGCAGCTTGGGAGGGGGCGGGGGGGCCCACGAGCAGTACTTC
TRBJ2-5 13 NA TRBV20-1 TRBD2 CSASSGGGETQYF TGCAGTGCTAGTAGCGGGGGGGGAGAGACCCAGTACTTC
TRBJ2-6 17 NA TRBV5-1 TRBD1 CASSPGTGGSGANVLTF TGCGCCAGCAGCCCCGGGACAGGGGGTTCTGGGGCCAACGTCCTGACTTTC
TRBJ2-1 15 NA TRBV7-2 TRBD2 CASSSRTSGGPDKFF TGTGCCAGCAGCTCCCGGACTAGCGGGGGACCTGATAAGTTCTTC
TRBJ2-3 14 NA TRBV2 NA CASSAYRVSDTQYF TGTGCCAGCAGTGCGTACAGGGTTTCAGATACGCAGTATTTT
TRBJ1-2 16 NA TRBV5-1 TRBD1 CASSLVPQGANYGYTF TGCGCCAGCAGCTTGGTGCCCCAGGGGGCCAACTATGGCTACACCTTC
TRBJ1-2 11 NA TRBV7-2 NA CASSLRAGYTF TGTGCCAGCAGCTTGAGAGCAGGCTACACCTTC
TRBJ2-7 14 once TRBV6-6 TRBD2 CATGLAGASYEQYF TGTGCCACCGGACTAGCGGGGGCCTCCTACGAGCAGTACTTC
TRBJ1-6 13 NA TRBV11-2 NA CASSLGRVSPLHF TGTGCCAGCAGCTTAGGTCGCGTCTCACCCCTCCACTTT
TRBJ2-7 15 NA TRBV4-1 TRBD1 CASSQTRQGGQEQYF TGCGCCAGCAGCCAAACCCGACAGGGGGGACAAGAGCAGTACTTC
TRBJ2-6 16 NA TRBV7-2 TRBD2 CASSRGRAAGANVLTF TGTGCCAGCAGCCGGGGGAGGGCCGCTGGGGCCAACGTCCTGACTTTC
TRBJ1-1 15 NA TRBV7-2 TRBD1 CASSGTGRVETEAFF TGTGCCAGCAGCGGGACAGGAAGGGTTGAGACTGAAGCTTTCTTT
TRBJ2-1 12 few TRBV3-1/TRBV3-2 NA CASSQGTGIEFF TGTGCCAGCAGCCAAGGAACGGGAATAGAGTTCTTC
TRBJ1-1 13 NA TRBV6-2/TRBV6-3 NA CASSYSRGTEAFF TGTGCCAGCAGTTACTCGAGAGGAACTGAAGCTTTCTTT
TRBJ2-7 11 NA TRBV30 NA CAWGHSYEQYF TGTGCCTGGGGACATTCCTACGAGCAGTACTTC
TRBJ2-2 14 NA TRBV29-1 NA CSVARVKKAGELFF TGCAGCGTCGCCAGGGTAAAGAAGGCCGGGGAGCTGTTTTTT
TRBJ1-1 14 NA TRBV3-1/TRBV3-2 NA CASSQTLGNTEAFF TGTGCCAGCAGCCAGACACTGGGGAACACTGAAGCTTTCTTT
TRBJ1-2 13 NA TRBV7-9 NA CASGKTQGGGYTF TGTGCCAGCGGCAAAACCCAGGGCGGCGGCTACACCTTC
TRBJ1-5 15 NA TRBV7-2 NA CASSLARGTVQPQHF TGTGCCAGCAGCTTAGCCAGGGGAACGGTTCAGCCCCAGCATTTT
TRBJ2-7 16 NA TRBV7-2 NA CASSLGARGLHYEQYF TGTGCCAGCAGCTTAGGGGCCAGGGGCCTCCACTACGAGCAGTACTTC
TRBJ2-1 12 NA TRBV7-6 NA CASSLVPLEQFF TGTGCCAGCAGCTTAGTTCCACTGGAGCAGTTCTTC
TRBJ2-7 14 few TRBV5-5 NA CASSLVSTPYEQYF TGTGCCAGCAGCTTGGTTTCTACCCCGTACGAGCAGTACTTC
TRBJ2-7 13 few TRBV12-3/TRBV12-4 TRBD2 CASSFGSGAEQYF TGTGCCAGCAGTTTTGGGAGCGGGGCCGAGCAGTACTTC
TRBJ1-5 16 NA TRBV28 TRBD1 CASRGQGGRNNQPQHF TGTGCCAGCAGGGGACAGGGTGGTAGAAACAATCAGCCCCAGCATTTT
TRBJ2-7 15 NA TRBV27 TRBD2 CASRTSGSSAYEQYF TGTGCCAGCAGAACTAGCGGGAGTTCGGCCTACGAGCAGTACTTC
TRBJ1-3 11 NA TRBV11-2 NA CASSHGYTIYF TGTGCCAGCAGCCACGGGTACACCATATATTTT
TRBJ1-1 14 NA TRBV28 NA CASSSDRMNTEAFF TGTGCCAGCAGTTCCGACAGGATGAACACTGAAGCTTTCTTT
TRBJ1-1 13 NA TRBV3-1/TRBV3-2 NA CASSPTVNTEAFF TGTGCCAGCAGCCCCACGGTTAACACTGAAGCTTTCTTT
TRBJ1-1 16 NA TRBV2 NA CASSEAGAGGRFEAFF TGTGCCAGCAGTGAAGCGGGCGCGGGGGGCAGATTTGAAGCTTTCTTT
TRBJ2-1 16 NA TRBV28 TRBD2 CASSLGLAGGLGTQFF TGTGCCAGCAGTTTGGGACTAGCGGGAGGGCTCGGGACTCAGTTCTTC
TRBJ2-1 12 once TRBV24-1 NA CATGAGDNEQFF TGTGCCACCGGAGCGGGTGACAATGAGCAGTTCTTC
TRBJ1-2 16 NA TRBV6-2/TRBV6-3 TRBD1 CASSYYRTGGSDGYTF TGTGCCAGCAGTTACTATCGGACAGGGGGGTCGGATGGCTACACCTTC
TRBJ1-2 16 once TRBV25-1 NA CASSASRDTMNYGYTF TGTGCCAGCAGTGCTTCACGGGACACAATGAACTATGGCTACACCTTC
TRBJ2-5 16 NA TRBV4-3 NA CASSQDFTGPQETQYF TGCGCCAGCAGCCAAGACTTCACGGGTCCCCAAGAGACCCAGTACTTC
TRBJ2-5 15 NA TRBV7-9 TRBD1 CASSVDRGRRETQYF TGTGCCAGCAGCGTAGACAGGGGGCGTCGAGAGACCCAGTACTTC